A selection of T cell receptor beta chains follows, all from one sample in a study of cytomegalovirus exposure and HLA in healthy donors. Using immunoSEQ multiplex PCR, the repertoire was profiled, and TCRdb retains in-frame clones only, with some absent. The sample records 95,000 to 100,000 clones, 75% being singletons. The sequenced material came from PBMCs. The receptors shown here come from a man aged 45-60 years in good health and CMV-seronegative. Each CDR3 is given with its conserved first and last residue. D genes are given only for firm matches. The size entry is marked missing in some rows and otherwise reads once, few, many or a size class.

j_gene: TRBJ2-1; d_gene: NA; len: 13; abundance: NA; v_gene: TRBV10-3; CDR3nt: TGTGCCATGCGGGAAGATGCCTACAATGAGCAGTTCTTC; CDR3aa: CAMREDAYNEQFF
j_gene: TRBJ1-1; d_gene: NA; len: 15; abundance: NA; v_gene: TRBV28; CDR3nt: TGTGCCAGCCGCCAAGGAGGGCGGGGCGCGGCTGAAGCTTTCTTT; CDR3aa: CASRQGGRGAAEAFF
j_gene: TRBJ1-1; d_gene: NA; len: 14; abundance: few; v_gene: TRBV5-4; CDR3nt: TGTGCCAGCAGCTTTGGGGGGGTAGACACTGAAGCTTTCTTT; CDR3aa: CASSFGGVDTEAFF
j_gene: TRBJ2-2; d_gene: TRBD1; len: 17; abundance: NA; v_gene: TRBV19; CDR3nt: TGTGCCAGTAGTCCCTGGTTGGGGACAGGGAACACCGGGGAGCTGTTTTTT; CDR3aa: CASSPWLGTGNTGELFF
j_gene: TRBJ2-2; d_gene: TRBD1; len: 17; abundance: NA; v_gene: TRBV27; CDR3nt: TGTGCCAGCATATCCGCTCCAGGGGGCTCAGTCACCGGGGAGCTGTTTTTT; CDR3aa: CASISAPGGSVTGELFF
j_gene: TRBJ1-2; d_gene: TRBD1; len: 14; abundance: few; v_gene: TRBV19; CDR3nt: TGTGCCAGTAGTATAGGGGTACAGGGGTTTGGCTACACCTTC; CDR3aa: CASSIGVQGFGYTF
j_gene: TRBJ2-3; d_gene: TRBD2; len: 14; abundance: NA; v_gene: TRBV7-3; CDR3nt: TGTGCCAGCAGCCGGGGACTAGCTTCAGATACGCAGTATTTT; CDR3aa: CASSRGLASDTQYF
j_gene: TRBJ2-7; d_gene: NA; len: 15; abundance: NA; v_gene: TRBV28; CDR3nt: TGTGCCAGCAGTTTACCGGCGGGTCGGCCCTACGAGCAGTACTTC; CDR3aa: CASSLPAGRPYEQYF
j_gene: TRBJ2-5; d_gene: TRBD2; len: 15; abundance: NA; v_gene: TRBV7-9; CDR3nt: TGTGCCAGCAGCCCTCCAGCGGGGGGGCGAGAGACCCAGTACTTC; CDR3aa: CASSPPAGGRETQYF
j_gene: TRBJ2-5; d_gene: TRBD2; len: 14; abundance: few; v_gene: TRBV5-1; CDR3nt: TGCGCCAGCAGCCCTGGGGAGGGGCGAGAGACCCAGTACTTC; CDR3aa: CASSPGEGRETQYF
j_gene: TRBJ2-7; d_gene: TRBD2; len: 14; abundance: NA; v_gene: TRBV2; CDR3nt: TGTGCCACCAGGGGACTAGCGGACTCCTACGAGCAGTACTTC; CDR3aa: CATRGLADSYEQYF
j_gene: TRBJ1-2; d_gene: NA; len: 14; abundance: NA; v_gene: TRBV5-1; CDR3nt: TGCGCCAGCAGCCCGGGGGGGAATTTGGGAGGCTACACCTTC; CDR3aa: CASSPGGNLGGYTF
j_gene: TRBJ2-3; d_gene: TRBD2; len: 16; abundance: NA; v_gene: TRBV5-1; CDR3nt: TGCGCCAGCAGCTTGGATCTTGCGGGAGGTCCAGATACGCAGTATTTT; CDR3aa: CASSLDLAGGPDTQYF
j_gene: TRBJ1-6; d_gene: TRBD1; len: 16; abundance: once; v_gene: TRBV30; CDR3nt: TGTGCCTGGGCCGGGACAGGGGTCGGGGATAATTCACCCCTCCACTTT; CDR3aa: CAWAGTGVGDNSPLHF
j_gene: TRBJ2-2; d_gene: TRBD1; len: 16; abundance: NA; v_gene: TRBV9; CDR3nt: TGTGCCAGCAGCCCCCGGACAGGGGCGAACACCGGGGAGCTGTTTTTT; CDR3aa: CASSPRTGANTGELFF
j_gene: TRBJ1-2; d_gene: NA; len: 14; abundance: NA; v_gene: TRBV4-1; CDR3nt: TGCGCCAGCAGCCAAGAGGGAACAGGACGGGTCTACACCTTC; CDR3aa: CASSQEGTGRVYTF
j_gene: TRBJ2-3; d_gene: TRBD2; len: 14; abundance: NA; v_gene: TRBV6-5; CDR3nt: TGTGCCAGCAGTTACGGACTAGTTACAGATACGCAGTATTTT; CDR3aa: CASSYGLVTDTQYF
j_gene: TRBJ1-6; d_gene: NA; len: 14; abundance: NA; v_gene: TRBV9; CDR3nt: TGTGCCAGCGGGGAGAGGTCCTATAATTCACCCCTCCACTTT; CDR3aa: CASGERSYNSPLHF
j_gene: TRBJ1-2; d_gene: NA; len: 14; abundance: NA; v_gene: TRBV7-8; CDR3nt: TGTGCCAGCAGCTTAGTCTCGGGGGTTCGTGGCTACACCTTC; CDR3aa: CASSLVSGVRGYTF
j_gene: TRBJ2-5; d_gene: NA; len: 15; abundance: NA; v_gene: TRBV2; CDR3nt: TGTGCCAGCATGAGGGAAAGGAGCCGACAAGAGACCCAGTACTTC; CDR3aa: CASMRERSRQETQYF
j_gene: TRBJ2-5; d_gene: TRBD2; len: 15; abundance: NA; v_gene: TRBV7-2; CDR3nt: TGTGCCAGCAGCCGCGATTCTAGCGGCCAAGAGACCCAGTACTTC; CDR3aa: CASSRDSSGQETQYF
j_gene: TRBJ1-5; d_gene: TRBD1; len: 15; abundance: NA; v_gene: TRBV6-1; CDR3nt: TGTGCCAGCAGTACCGGGACAGGGGTCAAACAGCCCCAGCATTTT; CDR3aa: CASSTGTGVKQPQHF
j_gene: TRBJ1-1; d_gene: NA; len: 12; abundance: once; v_gene: TRBV6-1; CDR3nt: TGTGCCAGCAGTCACAGGGAGACTGAAGCTTTCTTT; CDR3aa: CASSHRETEAFF
j_gene: TRBJ1-2; d_gene: NA; len: 14; abundance: NA; v_gene: TRBV15; CDR3nt: TGTGCCACCAGCAGAGATCGCGGAGTTGGTGGCTACACCTTC; CDR3aa: CATSRDRGVGGYTF
j_gene: TRBJ1-5; d_gene: NA; len: 15; abundance: NA; v_gene: TRBV29-1; CDR3nt: TGCAGCGTTGTAGAAGGGGGTTTACCGGGACAGCCCCAGCATTTT; CDR3aa: CSVVEGGLPGQPQHF
j_gene: TRBJ2-1; d_gene: TRBD1; len: 17; abundance: NA; v_gene: TRBV5-1; CDR3nt: TGCGCCAGCAGCTTGGCAGTGGTACCAGGGGGACGGGATGAGCAGTTCTTC; CDR3aa: CASSLAVVPGGRDEQFF
j_gene: TRBJ2-3; d_gene: NA; len: 14; abundance: NA; v_gene: TRBV27; CDR3nt: TGTGCCAGCAGTTTATGGAGAAGGACAGATACGCAGTATTTT; CDR3aa: CASSLWRRTDTQYF
j_gene: TRBJ2-1; d_gene: NA; len: 12; abundance: NA; v_gene: TRBV28; CDR3nt: TGTGCCAGCAGTTTATGGAGTAATGAGCAGTTCTTC; CDR3aa: CASSLWSNEQFF
j_gene: TRBJ2-7; d_gene: NA; len: 11; abundance: NA; v_gene: TRBV19; CDR3nt: TGTGCCAGTAGTAATTACTACGAGCAGTACTTC; CDR3aa: CASSNYYEQYF
j_gene: TRBJ2-5; d_gene: TRBD1; len: 16; abundance: few; v_gene: TRBV7-2; CDR3nt: TGTGCCAGCAGGATCTTAGGGGGCTCGGTGTCGGAGACCCAGTACTTC; CDR3aa: CASRILGGSVSETQYF
j_gene: TRBJ1-4; d_gene: NA; len: 14; abundance: few; v_gene: TRBV9; CDR3nt: TGTGCCAGCAGCGCGGGACAAATTAATGAAAAACTGTTTTTT; CDR3aa: CASSAGQINEKLFF
j_gene: TRBJ1-3; d_gene: NA; len: 16; abundance: NA; v_gene: TRBV28; CDR3nt: TGTGCCAGCAGTCCCCTCGGGACAAGTTCTGGAAACACCATATATTTT; CDR3aa: CASSPLGTSSGNTIYF
j_gene: TRBJ2-5; d_gene: NA; len: 15; abundance: NA; v_gene: TRBV6-1; CDR3nt: TGTGCCAGCAGTGAAGCCCGACAGTCGAGGGAGACCCAGTACTTC; CDR3aa: CASSEARQSRETQYF
j_gene: TRBJ1-4; d_gene: NA; len: 15; abundance: NA; v_gene: TRBV18; CDR3nt: TGTGCCAGCTCACCCGGACAGCCTCCGAATGAAAAACTGTTTTTT; CDR3aa: CASSPGQPPNEKLFF
j_gene: TRBJ1-5; d_gene: NA; len: 15; abundance: once; v_gene: TRBV6-1; CDR3nt: TGTGCCAGCAGCTTGACAGATTATAGCAATCAGCCCCAGCATTTT; CDR3aa: CASSLTDYSNQPQHF